These T cell receptor beta chains were read from a single sample in a study of blood T cell repertoires in COVID-19. TCRdb's copy holds only in-frame clones and misses some; the assay was immunoSEQ multiplex PCR. The repertoire holds some 270,000 clones, with around 87% as singletons. What was sequenced was peripheral blood. The source is a woman aged 55-69 years with COVID-19, enrolled during active disease. Both conserved end residues are part of each CDR3. Fields, in order: J gene, D gene, V gene, CDR3 protein. The D gene is left open where the match is weak.

TRBJ2-1,TRBD2,TRBV7-9,CASSLSTSGNEQFF
TRBJ1-1,TRBD1,TRBV12-3/TRBV12-4,CASSLWDRGHAFF
TRBJ2-5,TRBD1,TRBV7-2,CASSAIGTGFGETQYF
TRBJ1-4,NA,TRBV15,CATSRQLGAHEKLFF
TRBJ1-2,TRBD1,TRBV28,CASSLSREGQGTFYGYTF
TRBJ1-1,NA,TRBV5-6,CASSTRGHSRGAFF
TRBJ2-7,TRBD1,TRBV6-6,CASNERAGGNEQYF
TRBJ2-7,NA,TRBV3-1/TRBV3-2,CASSQDIGLAQYEQYF
TRBJ1-4,NA,TRBV3-1/TRBV3-2,CASSLQGENEKLFF
TRBJ2-3,TRBD2,TRBV4-2,CASSQDPGGRGTTDTQYF
TRBJ2-7,TRBD1,TRBV18,CASSPAGQGAYEQYF
TRBJ1-2,TRBD1,TRBV19,CASRRQGYGYTF
TRBJ2-7,NA,TRBV7-8,CASSPDSHEQYF
TRBJ1-6,TRBD1,TRBV6-6,CASSYPGKGQLLW
TRBJ1-3,TRBD1,TRBV19,CASSPDRSSGNTIYF
TRBJ1-2,NA,TRBV2,CASSVQGTNYGYTF